This T cell receptor (beta chain) was recorded in a study of OX40 agonist ivuxolimab in advanced cancers. At the level of the study: The patients received agonistic anti-OX40 (CD134) antibody ivuxolimab. It was permissible to have had prior anti-PD-1, anti-PD-L1 or anti-CTLA-4 therapy, and around 41% had some.

Produced via immunoSEQ multiplex PCR; TCRdb's table is partial and in-frame only. This table has approximately 50,000 clones, over 85% appearing once. Notes on the study in general: Normalized T-cell clonal expansion was also low in a subset of nonresponders.

Remarks on this clone: Its antigen is still unknown.

Systemic immunosuppression or autoimmune disease history was grounds to exclude patients. The source of this sequence is an adult with an advanced solid tumor such as melanoma, head and neck, liver or kidney cancer. Sample: CD4+ or CD8+ T cells sorted from blood, taken in a trial of the OX40 agonist ivuxolimab.

CDR3 region: CASSLDHPHGTEKGQPQHF. The CDR3 bases are TGTGCCAGCAGCTTAGATCACCCTCACGGGACAGAGAAGGGACAGCCCCAGCATTTT. The rearrangement links TRBV11-3 to TRBJ1-5; 7 nucleotides line up with TRBD1. The V and J ends lost 0 bases and 7 bases, in that order; junction bases with no gene match: 18. The CDR3 is 19 residues long. Germline CDR1 reads SGHNT; CDR2 reads YENEEA. The full variable domain, with the rest looked up from reference TRBV11-3 and TRBJ1-5, is EAGVVQSPRYKIIEKKQPVAFWCNPISGHNTLYWYLQNLGQGPELLIRYENEEAVDDSQLPKDRFSAERLKGVDSTLKIQPAELGDSAVYLCASSLDHPHGTEKGQPQHFGDGTRLSIL.